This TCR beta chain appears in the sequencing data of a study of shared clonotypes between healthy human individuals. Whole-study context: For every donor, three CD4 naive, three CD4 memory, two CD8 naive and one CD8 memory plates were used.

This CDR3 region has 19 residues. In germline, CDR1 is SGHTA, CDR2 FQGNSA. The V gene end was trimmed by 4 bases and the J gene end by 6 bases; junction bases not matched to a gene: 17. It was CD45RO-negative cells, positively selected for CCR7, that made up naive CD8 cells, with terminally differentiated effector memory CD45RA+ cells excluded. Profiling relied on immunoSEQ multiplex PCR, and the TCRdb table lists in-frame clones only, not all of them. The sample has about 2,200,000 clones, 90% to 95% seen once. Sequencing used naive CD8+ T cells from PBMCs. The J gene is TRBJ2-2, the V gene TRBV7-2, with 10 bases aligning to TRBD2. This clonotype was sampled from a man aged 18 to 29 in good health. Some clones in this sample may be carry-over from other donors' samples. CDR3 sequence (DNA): TGTGCCAGCAGCTCACCTCTAGCGGGAGTTTGGATCGGACCCGGGGAGCTGTTTTTT. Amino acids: CASSSPLAGVWIGPGELFF.